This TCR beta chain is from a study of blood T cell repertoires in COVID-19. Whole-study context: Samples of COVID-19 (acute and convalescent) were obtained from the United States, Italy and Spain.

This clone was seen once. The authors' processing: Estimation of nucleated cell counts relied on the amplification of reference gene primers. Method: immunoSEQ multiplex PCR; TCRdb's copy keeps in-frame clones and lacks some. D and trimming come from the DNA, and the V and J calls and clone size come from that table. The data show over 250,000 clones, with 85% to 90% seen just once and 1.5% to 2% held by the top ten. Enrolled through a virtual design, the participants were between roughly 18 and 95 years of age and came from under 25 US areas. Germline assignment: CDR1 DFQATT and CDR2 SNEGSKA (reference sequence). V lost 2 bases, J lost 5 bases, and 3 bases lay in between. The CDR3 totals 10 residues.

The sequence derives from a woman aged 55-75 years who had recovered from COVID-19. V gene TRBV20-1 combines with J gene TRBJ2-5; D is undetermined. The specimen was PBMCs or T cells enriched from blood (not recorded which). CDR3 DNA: TGCAGTGCTAGACGGGAGACCCAGTACTTC. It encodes CSARRETQYF.